This TCR beta chain was recovered during a study of blood T cell repertoires in COVID-19. The overall study: COVID-19 samples from acute and convalescent phases originated in the United States, Italy and Spain. The analysed material was cDNA or gDNA that came from T cells, B-cell-depleted T cells, or PBMCs.

Methods used by the authors: Nucleated cell number was recorded as an estimate derived from reference gene primer amplification. The method was immunoSEQ multiplex PCR; TCRdb's version includes in-frame clones alone and lacks a portion of them. V and J calls and clone size come straight from that table; D and trimming were deduced from the DNA. In the table there are 70,000 or so clones, around 78% of which are singletons. The CDR3 contains 14 residues. In germline, CDR1 is SGHVS, CDR2 FNYEAQ. Trimming took 5 bases from V and 2 from J; bases not matched to a gene: 5. Sequencing was done on a sample of peripheral blood. The sequence was collected from a human donor in a cohort sampled during active COVID-19. The chain joins TRBV7-6 to TRBJ2-7; 8 bases agree with TRBD2. The CDR3: CASSQREGPYEQYF. The CDR3 DNA reads as TGTGCCAGCAGCCAACGGGAGGGCCCCTACGAGCAGTACTTC.